The T cell receptor (beta chain) under discussion was sequenced for a study of shared clonotypes between healthy human individuals (TCRdb year 2020). For context, the study as a whole: The cohort comprised two women and three men aged 18 to 49 years. For each donor, CD4 naive and CD4 memory were each run on three plates, CD8 naive on two plates, and CD8 memory on one plate. To estimate repertoire size and how much clonotypes are shared between individuals, the study performed deep sequencing of blood TCR repertoires from five healthy adults. Different laboratories and diverse techniques were used to prepare libraries and sequence TCR repertoires, to increase sequencing depth and limit assay-specific biases. Per donor, leukapheresis produced somewhere between about 0.85 and 9.5 billion PBMCs. General study outcomes and caveats: The genetic and exposure-history diversity represented was limited by the small number of donors. Compared with non-shared clonotypes, the clonotypes found in all four sorted-subset donors had higher generation probabilities. Pairwise subsampling led to the expectation that sequencing depth would affect the degree of clonotype sharing among donors. Naive subsets generally had larger estimated clonotype richness than memory subsets did. Roughly 5% of naive CD4, roughly 3.5% of naive CD8, roughly 2.5% of memory CD4, and approximately 0.4% of memory CD8 clonotypes were shared across a few donors. Sampling was limited to blood, and TCR repertoires in tissue likely differ from TCR repertoires in blood. Rarefaction of sorted-subset datasets indicated incomplete sequencing despite the large sequencing depth.

The CDR3 numbers 14 residues from cysteine through phenylalanine. Only the CDR3 part of the read is kept: 42 bases, read in frame from the first base. The germline V gene supplies CDR1 MNHNS and CDR2 SASEGT. Trimming removed 4 bases from V and 0 bases from J, leaving 10 bases between the germline ends. CD8 naive samples were CD45RO-negative cells positively selected for CCR7, giving a CD45RA+CCR7+ population that excluded TemRA cells. The donors were healthy, HIV-negative adults who had no recently reported acute infections or vaccinations. Only Caucasian adults living in Nashville, Tennessee, USA were represented among the donors. Blood was collected by leukapheresis, and PBMCs were isolated by Ficoll-Histopaque density gradient centrifugation and then cryopreserved in liquid nitrogen vapor phase. Analytical flow cytometry was used to check the purity and quantity of every magnetically sorted T cell population. From each sorted fraction, genomic DNA was isolated and quantified by UV absorbance on a Nanodrop 2000c.

Using the deep immunoSEQ assay, TCR CDR3 regions were amplified from genomic DNA by multiplex PCR. For each cell subset, the extracted genomic DNA was distributed evenly across all wells of several immunoSEQ 96-well plates, and each plate served as one replicate. For sorted subsets, about 200 ng genomic DNA, equal to about 30,000 T cell genomes, was loaded into each replicate PCR. Purified libraries were quantified with a Qubit 3.0 fluorometer, sized on a Bioanalyzer 2100, and re-quantified with the KAPA Library Quantification kit. Every immunoSEQ 96-well plate was sequenced on a separate single-read 150-cycle Illumina NextSeq 550 flow cell. In the paper's pipeline: Because the immunoSEQ output held only junctional sequences and lacked quality scores, the filtering could not match the filtering applied to full-length reads. Sequences were annotated with PyIR, a Python wrapper for IgBLAST v1.9, using IMGT germline references to assign V/J genes and CDR3. Reads were removed for weak V/J assignments (E-value above 1e-6), missing CDR3, stop codons, out-of-frame junctions, or ambiguous translated residues. V3J clonotypes were defined by identical inferred V gene, J gene, and CDR3 amino acid sequence. To compute the percentage overlap between repertoires, the number of shared unique clonotypes was divided by the size of the smaller repertoire. Richness of each repertoire was evaluated using RTK rarefaction, the Chao1 estimator, and Recon v2.1 estimates of unobserved clonotypes. For all TCRbeta clonotypes obtained by the gDNA method from a few donors, generation probabilities were computed with OLGA. TCRdb mirrors the immuneACCESS table, restricted to in-frame sequences. Some clones are absent from its copies; in checked studies, under half trace to an unresolved V gene, and the reason for the others is unknown. For V, J and clone size, that table is used; D and trimming come from the DNA. The sample table lists about 2 million clones, about 95% of them with a count of one. Around 1.1% of the sample is in the top ten clones.

A remark on this clone: Its specific antigen is unknown. Per-base qualities were not stored, and no clone one base away is much larger.

The V and J genes are TRBV6-1 and TRBJ2-7; D gene: possibly TRBD1, on 6 matching bases. The sequence came from a man in his late teens or twenties in good health. Sequencing was done on a sample of naive CD8+ T cells sorted from blood. The intended sense of this specimen's cell subset or site label: CD45RA+CCR7+. CDR3 reads: CASSVRDISYEQYF. The DNA sequence follows: TGTGCCAGCAGTGTCCGGGACATCTCCTACGAGCAGTACTTC.